These T cell receptor beta chains were read from a single sample in a study of response to subunit inactivated influenza vaccine. MiXCR, applied by TCRdb to the RT-PCR reads, yields one record per CDR3 protein. Of 150,000 to 200,000 distinct CDR3 sequences in the sample, approximately 11% were seen once. This specimen was CD8+ T cells sorted from PBMCs, taken less than 25 months after vaccination. These receptors were collected from a man between 50 and 69 years old who received an inactivated influenza vaccine. Each CDR3 is given with its conserved first and last residue. D genes are given only for firm matches. Not all rows give a size; the values are once, few, many and, for expanded clones, a class.

d_call: TRBD2
v_call: TRBV4-1
j_call: TRBJ2-5
clone_size: .
cdr3_aa: CASSQGTSGVIQETQYF
cdr3_nt: TGCGCCAGCAGCCAGGGGACTAGCGGGGTCATTCAAGAGACCCAGTACTTC

d_call: .
v_call: TRBV6-2/TRBV6-3
j_call: TRBJ2-6
clone_size: .
cdr3_aa: CASSYLGYTSSGANVLTF
cdr3_nt: TGTGCCAGCAGTTACTTAGGCTATACGAGCTCTGGGGCCAACGTCCTGACTTTC

d_call: .
v_call: TRBV12-3/TRBV12-4
j_call: TRBJ1-6
clone_size: .
cdr3_aa: CASSPDGAYNSPLHF
cdr3_nt: TGTGCCAGCAGCCCGGACGGGGCCTATAATTCACCCCTCCACTTT

d_call: TRBD2
v_call: TRBV7-9
j_call: TRBJ2-1
clone_size: .
cdr3_aa: CASSLPAGTPGVF
cdr3_nt: TGTGCCAGCAGCTTACCAGCGGGAACCCCCGGGGTCTTC

d_call: TRBD2
v_call: TRBV9
j_call: TRBJ2-1
clone_size: .
cdr3_aa: CASSTSGVSYNEQFF
cdr3_nt: TGTGCCAGCAGCACTAGCGGGGTCTCCTACAATGAGCAGTTCTTC

d_call: .
v_call: TRBV7-2
j_call: TRBJ2-3
clone_size: .
cdr3_aa: CASSIVPRGGTDTQYF
cdr3_nt: TGTGCCAGCAGCATTGTACCCAGGGGCGGCACAGATACGCAGTATTTT

d_call: .
v_call: TRBV27
j_call: TRBJ1-2
clone_size: many
cdr3_aa: CASSFGGRDGYTF
cdr3_nt: TGTGCCAGCAGTTTCGGGGGAAGGGATGGCTACACCTTC

d_call: TRBD1
v_call: TRBV14
j_call: TRBJ2-7
clone_size: few
cdr3_aa: CASRRTGEYHEQYF
cdr3_nt: TGTGCCAGCAGACGGACAGGGGAATACCACGAGCAGTACTTC

d_call: .
v_call: TRBV6-2/TRBV6-3
j_call: TRBJ1-1
clone_size: .
cdr3_aa: CASSYGRYGMNTEAFF
cdr3_nt: TGTGCCAGCAGTTACGGCAGATACGGAATGAACACTGAAGCTTTCTTT

d_call: .
v_call: TRBV20-1
j_call: TRBJ1-1
clone_size: few
cdr3_aa: CSARDPGSGTEAFF
cdr3_nt: TGCAGTGCTAGAGATCCAGGGAGCGGGACTGAAGCTTTCTTT

d_call: .
v_call: TRBV10-3
j_call: TRBJ2-1
clone_size: few
cdr3_aa: CAISDGARSRDEQFF
cdr3_nt: TGTGCCATCAGTGATGGGGCTAGGTCCCGCGATGAGCAGTTCTTC

d_call: TRBD2
v_call: TRBV7-9
j_call: TRBJ2-3
clone_size: .
cdr3_aa: CASSLGTSLVTQYF
cdr3_nt: TGTGCCAGCAGCTTAGGGACTAGCTTGGTAACGCAGTATTTT

d_call: .
v_call: TRBV25-1
j_call: TRBJ1-1
clone_size: few
cdr3_aa: CASSEVGSLGNTEAFF
cdr3_nt: TGTGCCAGCAGTGAGGTCGGGTCCCTTGGGAACACTGAAGCTTTCTTT

d_call: TRBD2
v_call: TRBV27
j_call: TRBJ2-3
clone_size: .
cdr3_aa: CASSFLLAGAADTQYF
cdr3_nt: TGTGCCAGCAGTTTCTTACTAGCGGGGGCCGCAGATACGCAGTATTTT

d_call: TRBD2
v_call: TRBV29-1
j_call: TRBJ2-7
clone_size: many
cdr3_aa: CSVVGLAGGYEQYF
cdr3_nt: TGCAGCGTTGTTGGGCTAGCGGGAGGCTACGAGCAGTACTTC

d_call: .
v_call: TRBV5-1
j_call: TRBJ2-6
clone_size: few
cdr3_aa: CASSLAGQSLSGANVLTF
cdr3_nt: TGCGCCAGCAGCTTGGCCGGACAGAGCCTCTCTGGGGCCAACGTCCTGACTTTC

d_call: .
v_call: TRBV4-3
j_call: TRBJ2-7
clone_size: .
cdr3_aa: CASSPVLGLSYEQYF
cdr3_nt: TGCGCCAGCAGCCCAGTTTTAGGCCTATCCTACGAGCAGTACTTC

d_call: .
v_call: TRBV4-1
j_call: TRBJ2-7
clone_size: few
cdr3_aa: CASSQVQGLSSSYEQYF
cdr3_nt: TGCGCCAGCAGCCAAGTTCAGGGGCTTTCCAGCTCCTACGAGCAGTACTTC

d_call: .
v_call: TRBV4-3
j_call: TRBJ2-3
clone_size: many
cdr3_aa: CASSLGTSGGDTQYF
cdr3_nt: TGCGCCAGCAGCCTGGGGACTTCAGGCGGAGATACGCAGTATTTT

d_call: .
v_call: TRBV25-1
j_call: TRBJ2-5
clone_size: many
cdr3_aa: CASSTSLTDQETQYF
cdr3_nt: TGTGCCAGCAGCACCTCGTTGACGGACCAAGAGACCCAGTACTTC

d_call: .
v_call: TRBV29-1
j_call: TRBJ2-7
clone_size: many
cdr3_aa: CSVEGTSVYEQYF
cdr3_nt: TGCAGCGTTGAGGGGACATCGGTATACGAGCAGTACTTC

d_call: TRBD2
v_call: TRBV4-1
j_call: TRBJ2-1
clone_size: few
cdr3_aa: CASSQVVGLAANEQFF
cdr3_nt: TGCGCCAGCAGCCAAGTTGTGGGGCTAGCGGCGAATGAGCAGTTCTTC

d_call: TRBD1
v_call: TRBV4-3
j_call: TRBJ1-5
clone_size: few
cdr3_aa: CASSRYLGQGDRPQHF
cdr3_nt: TGCGCCAGCAGCCGTTATTTGGGACAGGGCGATAGGCCCCAGCATTTT

d_call: .
v_call: TRBV27
j_call: TRBJ2-4
clone_size: few
cdr3_aa: CASQHLAKNIQYF
cdr3_nt: TGTGCCAGCCAACACTTAGCCAAAAACATTCAGTACTTC

d_call: TRBD1
v_call: TRBV14
j_call: TRBJ2-3
clone_size: many
cdr3_aa: CASSQDWGQGATDTQYF
cdr3_nt: TGTGCCAGCAGCCAAGATTGGGGACAGGGGGCGACAGATACGCAGTATTTT

d_call: .
v_call: TRBV25-1
j_call: TRBJ2-2
clone_size: .
cdr3_aa: CASRREPGELFF
cdr3_nt: TGTGCCAGCAGGAGGGAGCCCGGGGAGCTGTTTTTT

d_call: .
v_call: TRBV3-1
j_call: TRBJ2-1
clone_size: many
cdr3_aa: CASSQDMYNEQFF
cdr3_nt: TGTGCCAGCAGCCAAGATATGTACAATGAGCAGTTCTTC

d_call: .
v_call: TRBV4-1
j_call: TRBJ2-1
clone_size: many
cdr3_aa: CASSRRGQVSSYNEQFF
cdr3_nt: TGCGCCAGCAGCCGACGGGGGCAGGTGAGCTCCTACAATGAGCAGTTCTTC

d_call: TRBD1
v_call: TRBV9
j_call: TRBJ1-1
clone_size: .
cdr3_aa: CASSVPTGGPRTEAFF
cdr3_nt: TGTGCCAGCAGCGTCCCCACAGGGGGCCCAAGGACTGAAGCTTTCTTT

d_call: TRBD2
v_call: TRBV25-1
j_call: TRBJ2-1
clone_size: .
cdr3_aa: CASSDGPSGGDNEQFF
cdr3_nt: TGTGCCAGCAGTGATGGGCCTAGCGGGGGGGACAATGAGCAGTTCTTC

d_call: .
v_call: TRBV10-2
j_call: TRBJ2-1
clone_size: few
cdr3_aa: CASTLDVPNEQFF
cdr3_nt: TGCGCCAGCACACTAGATGTACCCAATGAGCAGTTCTTC

d_call: .
v_call: TRBV19
j_call: TRBJ1-1
clone_size: few
cdr3_aa: CASSILPGNTEAFF
cdr3_nt: TGTGCCAGTAGTATACTCCCGGGGAACACTGAAGCTTTCTTT

d_call: .
v_call: TRBV10-3
j_call: TRBJ2-5
clone_size: few
cdr3_aa: CAISDGSRGETQYF
cdr3_nt: TGTGCCATCAGTGATGGTAGTAGGGGAGAGACCCAGTACTTC

d_call: .
v_call: TRBV4-1
j_call: TRBJ2-7
clone_size: many
cdr3_aa: CASSQDPSAWGEQYF
cdr3_nt: TGCGCCAGCAGCCAAGATCCCTCAGCTTGGGGCGAGCAGTACTTC

d_call: TRBD2
v_call: TRBV2
j_call: TRBJ2-3
clone_size: .
cdr3_aa: CASREGLASSTDTQYF
cdr3_nt: TGTGCCAGCAGAGAAGGACTAGCGTCTAGCACAGATACGCAGTATTTT

d_call: TRBD1
v_call: TRBV7-7
j_call: TRBJ2-2
clone_size: .
cdr3_aa: CASSFTGAGELFF
cdr3_nt: TGTGCTAGCAGCTTTACAGGGGCCGGGGAGCTGTTTTTT